This TCR beta chain was recovered during a study of cytomegalovirus exposure and HLA in healthy donors. Overall study results and limits: Association of 16,951 TCR beta sequences with HLA alleles was found at 0.05 false discovery rate in a later analysis.

CDR3 size: 16 residues. Losses at the gene ends were 2 bases for V and 1 base for J; bases not matched to a gene: 6. Germline lookup yields CDR1 LGHNA and CDR2 YSLEER. Comment on this clone: Its antigen is unknown.

PCR used 60 Vbeta primers and 13 Jbeta primers. Only in-frame clones appear in the TCRdb table, and some are missing; sequencing was by immunoSEQ multiplex PCR. In the table there are 200,000 to 250,000 clones, about 80% of which are singletons. The sequence derives from a woman aged 35 to 49 in good health and CMV-seronegative. Sequencing was done on a sample of PBMCs. The V gene is TRBV4-3, the J gene TRBJ2-7; TRBD2 matches at 9 bases. As DNA, the CDR3 is TGCGCCAGCAGCCAAACCCCTGCGGGGGGGTCCTACGAGCAGTACTTC. Translated: CASSQTPAGGSYEQYF.